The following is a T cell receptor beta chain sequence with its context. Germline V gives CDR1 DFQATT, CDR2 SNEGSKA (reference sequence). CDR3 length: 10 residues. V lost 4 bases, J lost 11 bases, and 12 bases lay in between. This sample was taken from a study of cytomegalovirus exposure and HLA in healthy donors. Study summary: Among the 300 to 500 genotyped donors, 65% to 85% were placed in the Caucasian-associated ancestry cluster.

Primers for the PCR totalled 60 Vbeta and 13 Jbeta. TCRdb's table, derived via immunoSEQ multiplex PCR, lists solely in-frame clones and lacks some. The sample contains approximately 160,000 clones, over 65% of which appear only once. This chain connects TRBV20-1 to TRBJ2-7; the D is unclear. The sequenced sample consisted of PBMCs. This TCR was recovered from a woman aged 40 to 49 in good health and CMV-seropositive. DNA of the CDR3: TGCAGTGCTATACTTGGCGCGGAGTACTTC. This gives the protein CSAILGAEYF.